The clone carrying this T cell receptor (beta chain) was picked up a small number of times. The CDR3 totals 11 residues. CDR1 and CDR2 from the germline V gene are LNHDA and SQIVND (reference sequence). The V end lost 7 bases, the J end lost 8 bases, and 11 bases lay between the germline ends. This entry belongs to a study of blood T cells in healthy people across ages. It was with a sample-barcoded 5' primer and a J-beta primer mix that a second PCR of about 7 to 12 cycles was run. One entry per CDR3 protein, called by TCRdb with MiXCR from the 5' RACE reads. The sample comprises some 1,500,000 distinct CDR3 sequences, under 55% of which are singletons, and about 4% rests with the top ten.

The clonotype was recovered from a woman between 18 and 30 years old in good health. This sequence joins TRBV19 and TRBJ1-2; D uncertain. Sequencing was carried out using blood. The CDR3, as DNA: TGTGCCAGTACCACAGAAGGAGGCTACACCTTC. It codes for CASTTEGGYTF.